This entry lists 17 T cell receptor beta chains sequenced from one sample in a study of OX40 agonist ivuxolimab in advanced cancers. Using immunoSEQ multiplex PCR, the repertoire was profiled, and TCRdb retains in-frame clones only, with some absent. The data show about 20,000 clones, more than 70% seen once. The sequencing used CD4+ or CD8+ T cells sorted from blood, collected in a trial of the OX40 agonist ivuxolimab. The receptors were gathered from an adult with an advanced solid tumor such as melanoma, head and neck, liver or kidney cancer.

The V call is TRBV16, the J call TRBJ2-4, with D perhaps TRBD2 (6 bases). The CDR3 spans 16 residues. Germline CDR1 reads KGHSY; CDR2 reads FQNENV. V was clipped by 4 bases and J by 2 bases, with 15 bases between them. Here the CDR3 reads CASSPILGGTKNIQYF. CDR3 DNA sequence: TGTGCCAGCAGCCCAATTCTAGGAGGGACCAAAAACATTCAGTACTTC. The entire variable domain, with the rest obtained from reference TRBV16 and TRBJ2-4, is as follows: GEEVAQTPKHLVRGEGQKAKLYCAPIKGHSYVFWYQQVLKNEFKFLISFQNENVFDETGMPKERFSAKCLPNSPCSLEIQATKLEDSAVYFCASSPILGGTKNIQYFGAGTRLSVL.

The rearrangement uses TRBV28 and TRBJ2-7, with 10 bases that match TRBD1. Germline V gene data show CDR1 as MDHEN and CDR2 as SYDVKM. The CDR3 has 15 amino acids. Trimming removed 6 bases from V and 3 bases from J; junction bases left unmatched: 8. The CDR3: CASRPTGGSLYEQYF. As DNA, the CDR3 is TGTGCCAGCAGACCGACAGGGGGCAGCCTCTACGAGCAGTACTTC.

The chain uses TRBV2 and TRBJ1-1; D possibly corresponds to TRBD1 (5 bases). The CDR3 sequence is 16 residues long. Between the trimmed V and J ends, which lost 3 bases and 0 bases, there was a span of 14 bases. CDR1 is SNHLY and CDR2 is FYNNEI in the germline V gene. The CDR3 region is CASSEEVDSMNTEAFF. The CDR3 DNA reads as TGTGCCAGCAGTGAGGAGGTCGACAGTATGAACACTGAAGCTTTCTTT.

The chain links TRBV25-1 to TRBJ2-7; D gene uncertain. V lost 3 bases and J lost 3, with 0 bases in between. The germline gives CDR1 MGHDK, CDR2 SYGVNS. This CDR3 is 10 amino acids long. The CDR3 DNA reads as TGTGCCAGCAGTGACTACGAGCAGTACTTC. Its protein product is CASSDYEQYF.

The rearrangement joins TRBV27 to TRBJ2-7; D assignment may be TRBD1 or TRBD2 (5 bases each). The CDR3 totals 12 residues. Between the trimmed V and J ends, which lost 5 bases and 5 bases, there was a span of 10 bases. Germline lookup yields CDR1 MNHEY and CDR2 SMNVEV (reference sequence). CDR3 residues: CASSLGTDEQYF. CDR3 coding DNA: TGTGCCAGCAGTCTCGGGACGGACGAGCAGTACTTC.

The genes are TRBV5-1 and TRBJ1-1; maybe TRBD1 (6 bases). Per germline, CDR1 SGHRS and CDR2 YFSETQ. Trimming cost V 4 bases and J 3 bases, with 10 bases left between them. This CDR3 spans 13 amino acids. DNA of the CDR3: TGCGCCAGCAGCCTGACAGGATACACTGAAGCTTTCTTT. Residues: CASSLTGYTEAFF.

The V gene is TRBV5-4, the J gene TRBJ1-1; TRBD1 is a possible D gene (5 bases). Germline V gene lookup returns CDR1 SGHNT and CDR2 YYREEE (reference sequence). The CDR3 runs to 14 residues. V lost 0 bases and J lost 0, with 6 bases in between. CDR3 coding DNA: TGTGCCAGCAGCTTGGAGGGACTGAACACTGAAGCTTTCTTT. It translates to CASSLEGLNTEAFF.

This clone was counted between two and nine times. V gene TRBV5-6 combines with J gene TRBJ1-2; D gene ambiguous. CDR3 length: 10 residues. The V gene lost 4 bases and the J gene lost 8 bases, with 6 bases spanning the gap. CDR1 and CDR2 from the germline V gene are SGHDT and YYEEEE. The CDR3 DNA reads TGTGCCAGCAGCCCCCCGGGCTACACCTTC. Encoded protein: CASSPPGYTF.

V and J are TRBV28 and TRBJ1-3; D unresolved. V lost 3 bases and J lost 4, with 25 bases in between. Germline CDR1 is MDHEN and CDR2 is SYDVKM. The CDR3 consists of 19 residues. This CDR3 reads CASSFPSELGVSKGNTIYF. The CDR3 bases are TGTGCCAGCAGTTTTCCCAGCGAGCTCGGCGTCTCAAAAGGAAACACCATATATTTT.

J is TRBJ1-3 and V is TRBV14; no clear D. The V gene's germline CDR1 is SGHDN and CDR2 FVKESK. CDR3 length equals 14 residues. With 4 bases removed from V and 2 bases from J, the gap between germline ends came to 9 bases. For the CDR3, the DNA is TGTGCCAGCAGCCGAACAAGGACTGGAAACACCATATATTTT. This gives the protein CASSRTRTGNTIYF.

This sequence joins TRBV7-8 and TRBJ2-1, with 11 bases aligning to TRBD2. There are 19 residues in the CDR3. Germline V lookup: CDR1 SGHVS, CDR2 FQNEAQ. The trim removed 1 base at V and 9 bases at J, leaving 17 bases unmatched. The CDR3 DNA reads as TGTGCCAGCAGCTTAGGGGTTTCGGGACTAGCGGCGTACCTCCCTGAGCAGTTCTTC. This gives the protein CASSLGVSGLAAYLPEQFF.

J is TRBJ2-7 and V is TRBV11-1; D tentatively fits TRBD1 or TRBD2 (5 bases each). Germline V CDR1 and CDR2: SGHAT, FQDESV (reference sequence). Trimming pared 2 bases from V and 3 bases from J, leaving 8 bases between. This CDR3 region has 13 residues. CDR3 sequence reads: CASSLSGSYEQYF. The CDR3 DNA is TGTGCCAGCAGCTTATCAGGGAGCTACGAGCAGTACTTC.

The chain has TRBV7-9 and TRBJ1-6, with D unclear. The CDR3 is made up of 10 amino acids. Deletions cut 10 bases from V and 7 bases from J, with 5 bases between. Germline lookup yields CDR1 SEHNR and CDR2 FQNEAQ (reference sequence). CDR3 sequence: CANRNSPLHF. As DNA, the CDR3 is TGTGCCAACCGAAATTCACCCCTCCACTTT.

V is TRBV2 and J is TRBJ1-1; D not resolved. The V and J ends lost 4 bases and 0 bases respectively, with 24 bases between them. This CDR3 region has 19 residues. Germline assignment: CDR1 SNHLY and CDR2 FYNNEI. This CDR3 reads CASSVSANPKAVMNTEAFF. In DNA form, the CDR3 reads TGTGCCAGCAGTGTTTCCGCTAACCCCAAAGCTGTGATGAACACTGAAGCTTTCTTT.

The chain joins TRBV9 to TRBJ2-5, with D perhaps TRBD1 or TRBD2 (5 bases each). TRBJ2-7 matches the DNA end more closely, so the J call is doubtful. The CDR3 has 12 residues. Germline V gene data show CDR1 as SGDLS and CDR2 as YYNGEE. The DNA of the CDR3 is TGTGCCAGCAGCGGGGACGGGTACGAGCAGTACTTC. It codes for CASSGDGYEQYF.

This chain links TRBV19 with TRBJ2-2; 8 nucleotides match TRBD1. The germline gives CDR1 LNHDA, CDR2 SQIVND (reference sequence). V dropped 9 bases and J dropped 4; count of bases not matched to a gene: 13. The CDR3 has 16 amino acids. CDR3 amino acids: CASLGGDRSFTGELFF. CDR3 DNA: TGTGCCAGCCTCGGCGGGGACAGGTCCTTCACCGGGGAGCTGTTTTTT.

The CDR3 sequence is CASSEVPFNGYTF. CDR3 DNA sequence: TGTGCCAGCAGTGAAGTCCCCTTTAATGGCTACACCTTC. The chain uses TRBV6-1 and TRBJ1-2; D remains ambiguous. In germline, CDR1 is MNHNS, CDR2 SASEGT. The CDR3 is 13 residues long. Trimming removed 1 base from V and 6 bases from J, with 9 bases in between.